This T cell receptor beta chain emerged from a study of cytomegalovirus exposure and HLA in healthy donors. Study-wide findings and caveats: An Asian-associated ancestry cluster reportedly showed fewer N-insertions than the roughly 670-donor mean in a later analysis. Reports state that TCR beta sequences accurately predicted most subjects' HLA-A and HLA-B alleles.

Healthy people donating bone marrow made up the donors. Both 60 Vbeta primers and 13 Jbeta primers went into the PCR. Clones were sequenced by immunoSEQ multiplex PCR, and TCRdb holds only the in-frame ones, with some missing. The sample has some 150,000 clones, around three quarters seen once; the top ten hold roughly 2%. The CDR3 runs to 16 residues. The junction had 7 bases not matched to a gene; V was cut back by 3 bases and J by 1 base. CDR1 SGHRS and CDR2 YFSETQ come from the germline V gene. A remark on this clone: The antigen is not known.

V usage is TRBV5-1 and J usage is TRBJ1-1; 9 nucleotides match TRBD1. This clonotype was obtained from a man younger than 45 in good health and CMV-seronegative. Specimen: PBMCs. CDR3 DNA: TGCGCCAGCAGCTCAACAGGGGGCAGGGGGAACACTGAAGCTTTCTTT. Protein sequence: CASSSTGGRGNTEAFF.